This is a list of T cell receptor beta chains from one sample in a study of post-analysis software for immune sequencing data. TCRdb processed the PCR reads anew with MiXCR; each CDR3 protein has one entry. Of about 400,000 distinct CDR3 sequences listed, less than 40% are singletons. Sequences were obtained from blood. Receptors were obtained from a girl aged 10 to 17 with multiple sclerosis. The CDR3 runs from the conserved cysteine through the conserved F or W. The D gene is left open where the match is weak. Clone size is stated in some rows and not others, as once, few, many or a class when expanded.

J gene	D gene	clone size	V gene	CDR3 DNA	CDR3 protein
TRBJ2-1	-	-	TRBV27	TGTGCCAGCAGTTTGTGGGGGGCGAATGAGCAGTTCTTC	CASSLWGANEQFF
TRBJ2-7	-	-	TRBV6-6	TGTGCCAGCAGTTCGAGAATCAGGGGCGACGAGCAGTACTTC	CASSSRIRGDEQYF
TRBJ2-7	TRBD1	-	TRBV6-5	TGTGCCAGCAGTTACTCAGGACAAATGTGGGACAGGGCCTACGAGCAGTACTTC	CASSYSGQMWDRAYEQYF
TRBJ2-7	-	medium-sized	TRBV5-1	TGTGCCAGCAGCTCGTCCTACGAGCAGTACTTC	CASSSSYEQYF
TRBJ2-4	-	-	TRBV4-2	TGTGCCAGCAGCCAACCCGGAGGAGGGGCGGACATTCAGTACTTC	CASSQPGGGADIQYF
TRBJ2-5	-	few	TRBV20-1	TGCAGTGCCCTACCCTTAGAGACCCAGTACTTC	CSALPLETQYF
TRBJ2-7	-	once	TRBV3-1	TGTGCCAGCAGCCAAGACTGGACAGCGGGGGAGCAGTACTTC	CASSQDWTAGEQYF
TRBJ2-1	-	-	TRBV15	TGTGCCACCAGCAGCCGGGTCGCCCCCTATGAGCAGTTCTTC	CATSSRVAPYEQFF
TRBJ2-2	-	-	TRBV28	TGTGCCAGCAGTTTTAACTGGGGAGCAAACACCGGGGAGCTGTTTTTT	CASSFNWGANTGELFF
TRBJ2-1	TRBD2	few	TRBV6-5	TGTGCCAGCAGTCTCGGACTAGCGGGGGGGCAGTTCTTC	CASSLGLAGGQFF
TRBJ2-7	-	many	TRBV20-1	TGCAGTGCTAAGGGGGGGGACGGACAGTCCTCCTACGAGCAGTACTTC	CSAKGGDGQSSYEQYF
TRBJ2-3	-	few	TRBV7-9	TGTGCCAGCAGCCCCTCAGGCGGCTTAGATACGCGGTATTTT	CASSPSGGLDTRYF
TRBJ2-3	TRBD1	few	TRBV30	TGTGCCTGGAAACTACAGGGGGTCGGAGATACGCAGTATTTT	CAWKLQGVGDTQYF
TRBJ2-3	-	few	TRBV6-5	TGTGCCAGCAGTTATGGACCTTACACAGATACGCAGTATTTT	CASSYGPYTDTQYF
TRBJ1-2	TRBD1	few	TRBV25-1	TGTGCCAGCAGTAGGGGGCAGGGGGGAGAGTTCTATGGCTACACCTTC	CASSRGQGGEFYGYTF
TRBJ2-4	-	-	TRBV7-2	TGTGCCAGCAGCTTAGGATTAGGAGTACTAGCCAAAAACATTCAGTACTTC	CASSLGLGVLAKNIQYF
TRBJ1-5	-	-	TRBV27	TGTGCCAGCGGACGGGGTAGCAATCAGCCCCAGCATTTT	CASGRGSNQPQHF
TRBJ2-3	-	few	TRBV9	TGTGCCAGCAGCGTAGGGCCCACAGATACGCAGTATTTT	CASSVGPTDTQYF
TRBJ2-3	-	-	TRBV5-1	TGCGCCAGCAGCCCGGACAGTACCACAGATACGCAGTATTTT	CASSPDSTTDTQYF
TRBJ2-7	-	few	TRBV6-5	TGTGCCAGCAGTTTCGGACCAATCTACTACGAGCAGTACTTC	CASSFGPIYYEQYF
TRBJ2-6	-	-	TRBV6-5	TGTGCCAGCAGTCTCACCAGGGAGGTTGGGGCCAACGTCCTGACTTTC	CASSLTREVGANVLTF
TRBJ1-4	-	once	TRBV28	TGTACCAGCAGCCCTTGGGGGGACGAAAAACTGTTTTTT	CTSSPWGDEKLFF
TRBJ1-2	TRBD1	few	TRBV7-2	TGTGCCAGCAGCTCCCCGGGACAGGCGAATACTAACTATGGCTACACCTTC	CASSSPGQANTNYGYTF
TRBJ2-5	TRBD2	few	TRBV7-3	TGTGCCAGCAGCCGGGGACTAGCGGAACAAGAGACCCAGTACTTC	CASSRGLAEQETQYF
TRBJ2-7	-	many	TRBV5-1	TGCGCCAGCAGCTTGGTTGGGTTCCACGAGCAGTACTTC	CASSLVGFHEQYF
TRBJ2-6	TRBD2	many	TRBV5-1	TGCGCCAGCAGCTGGACTAGCGGGTCACCCGGGGCCAACGTCCTGACTTTC	CASSWTSGSPGANVLTF
TRBJ2-5	-	few	TRBV7-6	TGTGCCAGCAGGTATCAGGGGTTTCAAGAGACCCAGTACTTC	CASRYQGFQETQYF
TRBJ2-3	-	few	TRBV24-1	TGTGCCACCAGTGATTTGATGACAGATACGCAGTATTTT	CATSDLMTDTQYF
TRBJ2-7	TRBD1	-	TRBV20-1	TGCAGTGCACGGACAGGGGCAGGCTACGAGCAGTACTTC	CSARTGAGYEQYF
TRBJ1-1	-	-	TRBV20-1	TGCAGTGCTAGAGACGTGAACACTGAAGCTTTCTTT	CSARDVNTEAFF
TRBJ2-7	TRBD2	-	TRBV15	TGTGCCACCAGCAGGGGGGGGACCCCCTACGAGCAGTACTTC	CATSRGGTPYEQYF
TRBJ2-1	-	many	TRBV6-5	TGTGCCAGCAGTTCCGGAAATGAGCAGTTCTTC	CASSSGNEQFF
TRBJ2-3	TRBD1	-	TRBV4-3	TGCGCCAGCAGCTCCCGGGACAGGGGCACAGATACGCAGTATTTT	CASSSRDRGTDTQYF